Listed below are T cell receptor beta chains from one sample, sequenced in a study of blood T cell repertoires in COVID-19. The table came from immunoSEQ multiplex PCR; TCRdb's copy has only in-frame clones and leaves some out. The data hold some 150,000 clones, with approximately 82% observed a single time. Sequenced material: PBMCs or T cells enriched from blood (not recorded which). The receptor source for this set is a woman between 50 and 59 years old in a cohort exposed to, infected with or recovered from COVID-19 (not recorded which). Each CDR3 is given with its conserved first and last residue. Fields, in order: D gene, V gene, clone size, J gene, CDR3 DNA, CDR3 protein. The D gene is left open where the match is weak. Expanded clones get a size class; other rows say once, few or many, or leave the size out.

TRBD2	TRBV5-1	.	TRBJ2-1	TGCGCCAGCAGCTTGGATAGCGGGAGCCACAATGAGCAGTTCTTC	CASSLDSGSHNEQFF
.	TRBV5-6	.	TRBJ1-2	TGTGCCAGCAGCTTGGAGTCTCAGGGAAGGAACTATGGCTACACCTTC	CASSLESQGRNYGYTF
.	TRBV3-1/TRBV3-2	.	TRBJ2-2	TGTGCCAGCAGCCTCCGTATAAACTTCGGGACCGGGGAGCTGTTTTTT	CASSLRINFGTGELFF
.	TRBV6-5	many	TRBJ1-5	TGTGCCAGCAGGCCCCCAGGGTCTAGCAATCAGCCCCAGCATTTT	CASRPPGSSNQPQHF
TRBD1	TRBV6-1	few	TRBJ1-3	TGTGCCAGCAGTGAATTCTGGACAGGATCCTCTGGAAACACCATATATTTT	CASSEFWTGSSGNTIYF
.	TRBV29-1	.	TRBJ2-5	TGCAGCGGACTTGACAGCCAACAAGAGACCCAGTACTTC	CSGLDSQQETQYF
.	TRBV21-1	few	TRBJ2-7	TGTGCCAGCAGCACCAGAGGGACAGCCTACGAGCAGTACTTC	CASSTRGTAYEQYF
.	TRBV5-6	.	TRBJ2-5	TGTGCCAGCAGCTTGGCGGTGAGGCAAGAGACCCAGTACTTC	CASSLAVRQETQYF
TRBD2	TRBV5-8	once	TRBJ2-1	TGTGCCAGCAGCTTGGTGGCATTGCGGGGGGGCCCCAATGAGCAGTTCTTC	CASSLVALRGGPNEQFF
TRBD2	TRBV23-1	.	TRBJ2-7	TGCGCCAGCGTGAAGCCCTGGGCTAGCGGGGTAGACGAGCAGTACTTC	CASVKPWASGVDEQYF
.	TRBV29-1	.	TRBJ2-5	TGCAGCGCCGAGGGGGGGACAGGAGAACAAGAGACCCAGTACTTC	CSAEGGTGEQETQYF
.	TRBV11-3	once	TRBJ2-5	TGTGCCAGCAGCTTGGGGAGAGCTGGGACCCAGTACTTC	CASSLGRAGTQYF
.	TRBV2	.	TRBJ1-6	TGTGCCAGCAGTAACCCGGCGGTCTTAATGTCTTCACCCCTCCACTTT	CASSNPAVLMSSPLHF
TRBD1	TRBV5-6	.	TRBJ1-2	TGTGCCAGCAGCTTGGAACAGGGGGCCTTTGCCTATGGCTACACCTTC	CASSLEQGAFAYGYTF
.	TRBV6-2/TRBV6-3	few	TRBJ1-5	TGTGCCAGCAGTTATTCTATTTTCCGGTCACCCGAATACAATCAGCCCCAGCATTTT	CASSYSIFRSPEYNQPQHF
.	TRBV5-6	.	TRBJ1-6	TGTGCCAGCAGCTTGGATGCAGGGGCAGATAATTCACCCCTCCACTTT	CASSLDAGADNSPLHF
TRBD1	TRBV4-1	.	TRBJ2-1	TGCGCCAGCAGCCATGCGGACAGGGACTACAATGAGCAGTTCTTC	CASSHADRDYNEQFF
.	TRBV7-3	.	TRBJ2-1	TGTGCCAGCAGCTTAGGACTTCGGTTCTACAATGAGCAGTTCTTC	CASSLGLRFYNEQFF
.	TRBV11-2	.	TRBJ2-1	TGTGCCAGCAGCTTTGGAGGCTCCTACAATGAGCAGTTCTTC	CASSFGGSYNEQFF
TRBD1	TRBV15	.	TRBJ1-4	TGTGCCACCAGCCTTACTTTAGGGGGCGCGGGAGAAAAACTGTTTTTT	CATSLTLGGAGEKLFF
TRBD2	TRBV3-1/TRBV3-2	few	TRBJ2-1	TGTGCCAGCAGAGGCGATCCTAGCGGGGGAGACTACAATGAGCAGTTCTTC	CASRGDPSGGDYNEQFF
.	TRBV28	.	TRBJ2-3	TGTGCCAGCAGTTTCCGGCAGGGCACAGATACGCAGTATTTT	CASSFRQGTDTQYF